This T cell receptor beta chain was sequenced during a study of T cells in localized non-small cell lung cancer. Between the trimmed V and J ends, which lost 6 bases and 5 bases, there was a span of 17 bases. Germline V gene data show CDR1 as SGHRS and CDR2 as YFSETQ. There are 15 residues in the CDR3. Study results and caveats: Maximal T cell clonality occurred in uninvolved adjacent lung, with tumor ranking below it. Median approximately 61 top-100 tumor clones were shared with paired adjacent lung. As only one tumor region underwent sequencing, heterogeneity remains possible. There was an association of higher blood T cell density with longer overall survival.

Clones were sequenced by immunoSEQ multiplex PCR, and TCRdb holds only the in-frame ones, with some missing. The sample records 59,000 or so clones, approximately 89% being singletons. In regard to this clone: The antigen is not known.

The source is a man aged 40 to 75 with stage I lung adenocarcinoma. The chain joins TRBV5-1 to TRBJ1-4; TRBD1 might be the D (5 bases). Sequences were derived from peripheral blood, sampled before any cancer treatment. CDR3 loop: CASNGAGTPNEKLFF. CDR3 nucleotide sequence: TGCGCCAGCAACGGGGCGGGTACCCCAAATGAAAAACTGTTTTTT.